The clone carrying this T cell receptor beta chain has a count of ten or more. The antigen is undetermined. V was pared by 1 base and J by 3 bases, with 9 bases between. CDR3 length: 15 amino acids. Germline CDR1 is SGHAT and CDR2 is FQNNGV. This entry belongs to a study of T cells in Graves' hyperthyroidism and ophthalmopathy. Amplification of TCR beta CDR3 regions was performed using RNA transcripts as template. The primer set for the first-round RT-PCR of the TCR CDR3 was HTBI. TCRdb recomputed calls from the multiplex PCR reads with MiXCR, one row per CDR3 protein. The sample lists approximately 420,000 distinct CDR3 sequences; 14% to 15% were seen once. Findings and caveats of the study: Most expanded thyroid clonotypes above 0.001 also appeared in blood.

Patients aged 18 to 65 had newly diagnosed hyperthyroidism lasting under 2 months. Each 10 ml fresh peripheral blood draw supplied the PBMCs. This chain uses TRBV11-2 with TRBJ2-2, with D uncertain. The TCR sequence derives from a woman aged 25 to 39 with Graves' hyperthyroidism. The source material was blood. The CDR3 region is CASSLAGGDTGELFF. The CDR3 DNA is TGTGCCAGCAGCTTAGCAGGTGGAGACACCGGGGAGCTGTTTTTT.